Below are 17 T cell receptor beta chains sequenced from a single sample in a study of T cell responses to AZD1222 COVID-19 vaccine (dated by TCRdb to the early 2020s). The method behind the library was the immunoSEQ multiplex PCR assay. In TCRdb, the immuneACCESS table is reduced to in-frame sequences with V and J assigned. These tables do not hold every clone; where another copy was compared, an unresolved V gene accounts for under half, and the others remain unexplained. Counted in this sample were about 150,000 clones; about 94% of them appeared once. The ten top clones hold under 6.5% of the sample. The time point label of this sample denotes: baseline before first vaccination. The material was peripheral blood, obtained on day 0 of AZD1222 vaccination. The receptors originated from an adult in good health.

With respect to this clone: Other DNA sequences in the sample encode the same CDR3. This chain joins TRBV30 and TRBJ1-1; D is ambiguous. V lost 0 bases and J 8 bases, leaving 7 bases between the germline ends. The CDR3 length is 11 residues. The germline CDR1 and CDR2 sequences are GTSNPN and SVGIG (reference sequence). In nucleotides, the CDR3 is TGTGCCTGGAGTGTCCGAGGGGAAGCTTTCTTT. Encoded protein: CAWSVRGEAFF. The full variable domain, completed using reference TRBV30 and TRBJ1-1, is SQTIHQWPATLVQPVGSPLSLECTVEGTSNPNLYWYRQAAGRGLQLLFYSVGIGQISSEVPQNLSASRPQDRQFILSSKKLLLSDSGFYLCAWSVRGEAFFGQGTRLTVV.

The chain joins TRBV20-1 to TRBJ2-4; TRBD2 agrees at 10 bases. Germline CDR1 and CDR2: DFQATT and SNEGSKA (reference sequence). After removal of 6 bases from V and 5 bases from J, the junction contained 7 bases not matched to a gene. The CDR3 is 14 residues long. The CDR3 region has the DNA TGCAGTGCCAGTCTAGCGGGAGTTGAAAACATTCAGTACTTC. Protein product: CSASLAGVENIQYF.

The chain recombines TRBV29-1 with TRBJ1-5; D is possibly TRBD1 (6 bases). V lost 6 bases, J lost 6 bases, and 18 bases lay in between. CDR1 is SQVTM, CDR2 ANQGSEA, per germline. The CDR3 length is 14 residues. Written as DNA, the CDR3 is TGCAGCGTAGCACAGGGAGGCGACGGTCAGCCCCAGCATTTT. Protein product: CSVAQGGDGQPQHF.

The chain couples TRBV30 to TRBJ1-2; the D gene is possibly TRBD1 (5 bases). The CDR3 has 13 residues. V lost 4 bases and J 3 bases, leaving 12 bases between the germline ends. CDR1 and CDR2 from the germline V gene are GTSNPN and SVGIG (reference sequence). DNA for the CDR3: TGTGCCTGGACTAGAGGGGCGGACTATGGCTACACCTTC. It translates to CAWTRGADYGYTF.

This clone was seen only a few times. CDR3: CASSLGGNTGELFF. In nucleotides, the CDR3 is TGTGCCAGCAGTTTGGGCGGGAACACCGGGGAGCTGTTTTTT. The J gene is TRBJ2-2, the V gene TRBV6-5, with D uncertain. Germline CDR1 is MNHEY and CDR2 is SVGAGI. Trimming removed 4 bases at V and 1 base at J, with 7 bases between. This CDR3 spans 14 amino acids.

This chain links TRBV6-1 with TRBJ2-7, with D possibly being TRBD1 (6 bases). Trimming stripped 1 base from V and 2 bases from J, with 12 bases between. CDR1 MNHNS and CDR2 SASEGT come from the germline V gene. The CDR3 has 15 residues. CDR3 DNA: TGTGCCAGCAGTGAAGAGGGGGACACAGCCTACGAGCAGTACTTC. Amino acid sequence: CASSEEGDTAYEQYF.

The CDR3 loop is CASSSPRGTGELFF. The CDR3, as DNA: TGCGCCAGCAGCTCCCCCCGCGGCACCGGGGAGCTGTTTTTT. The chain couples TRBV5-1 to TRBJ2-2, with D hard to call. Trimming pared 3 bases from V and 4 bases from J, leaving 10 bases between. The CDR3 runs to 14 residues. Germline V CDR1 and CDR2: SGHRS, YFSETQ.

This clone appeared once. The chain couples TRBV15 to TRBJ2-5; D not resolved. Germline V lookup: CDR1 LNHNV, CDR2 YYDKDF (reference sequence). The V end was cut by 1 base, the J end by 1 base, with 10 bases between. CDR3 length: 15 amino acids. The CDR3 DNA reads TGTGCCACCAGCAGAGTTCCCACGGCCCAAGAGACCCAGTACTTC. It yields the protein CATSRVPTAQETQYF.

Here the CDR3 DNA reads TGCAGCGTTGACAGGGGGCGTCGAACTGAAGCTTTCTTT. It yields the protein CSVDRGRRTEAFF. V usage is TRBV29-1 and J usage is TRBJ1-1, with 8 nucleotides matching TRBD1. CDR1 and CDR2 (germline): SQVTM, ANQGSEA. There are 13 residues in the CDR3. The junction had 5 bases not matched to a gene; V was cut back by 3 bases and J by 5 bases. The full variable domain, with the rest looked up from reference TRBV29-1 and TRBJ1-1, is SAVISQKPSRDICQRGTSLTIQCQVDSQVTMMFWYRQQPGQSLTLIATANQGSEATYESGFVIDKFPISRPNLTFSTLTVSNMSPEDSSIYLCSVDRGRRTEAFFGQGTRLTVV.

This chain uses TRBV11-2 with TRBJ2-1; 13 bases fit TRBD2. Trimming removed 5 bases from V and 3 bases from J; junction bases left unmatched: 10. The V gene's germline CDR1 is SGHAT and CDR2 FQNNGV. The CDR3 runs 18 residues. The chain's CDR3 is CASSAPLAGGLIYNEQFF. The CDR3 DNA follows: TGTGCCAGCAGCGCCCCACTAGCGGGAGGGCTTATCTACAATGAGCAGTTCTTC.

The chain employs TRBV2 and TRBJ2-5, with 7 bases aligning to TRBD1. Germline CDR1 and CDR2: SNHLY and FYNNEI. With V trimmed by 6 bases and J by 1 base, 11 bases remained unmatched. CDR3 length equals 16 residues. The CDR3 region has the DNA TGTGCCAGCAGCGCCCGCCGGGGACAGTTCCAAGAGACCCAGTACTTC. Encoded protein: CASSARRGQFQETQYF. The variable domain in full, completed from reference TRBV2 and TRBJ2-5, reads EPEVTQTPSHQVTQMGQEVILRCVPISNHLYFYWYRQILGQKVEFLVSFYNNEISEKSEIFDDQFSVERPDGSNFTLKIRSTKLEDSAMYFCASSARRGQFQETQYFGPGTRLLVL.

This clone was seen once. The chain links TRBV9 to TRBJ1-5, with TRBD1 matching over 7 bases. Germline-derived CDR1 and CDR2 are SGDLS and YYNGEE. Trimming at V came to 0 bases and at J to 9 bases, leaving 3 bases not matched to a gene. This CDR3 is built from 13 residues. CDR3 bases: TGTGCCAGCAGCGTAGGAGGGGGCGCGCCCCAGCATTTT. As protein: CASSVGGGAPQHF.

The chain recombines TRBV19 with TRBJ2-7; TRBD1 matches at 7 bases. Germline CDR1 LNHDA, CDR2 SQIVND (reference sequence). The CDR3 contains 15 residues. The V segment lost 3 bases and the J segment 1 base; nucleotides outside the gene matches: 6. The CDR3 nucleotides read TGTGCCAGTAGTATTGGAGGACAGGCATCCTACGAGCAGTACTTC. This gives the protein CASSIGGQASYEQYF.

The chain recombines TRBV5-4 with TRBJ1-1, with no clear D. Trimming shortened V by 0 bases and J by 1 base, and 7 bases separated the two germline ends. In germline, CDR1 is SGHNT, CDR2 YYREEE (reference sequence). The length of the CDR3 is 14 residues. The CDR3 reads CASSLDPGNTEAFF. The CDR3 nucleotides read TGTGCCAGCAGCTTGGATCCAGGGAACACTGAAGCTTTCTTT.

The CDR3 coding sequence is TGTGCCAGCAGTTCGGGACAGGGGGCAAGAGGCTACACCTTC. This translates into CASSSGQGARGYTF. This sequence joins TRBV6-5 and TRBJ1-2; the match to TRBD1 covers 12 bases. Germline values: CDR1 MNHEY, CDR2 SVGAGI. The CDR3 runs 14 residues. V shed 4 bases and J 8 bases; nucleotides not matched to a gene: 5.

The chain couples TRBV5-1 to TRBJ2-3, with D perhaps assigned TRBD1 or TRBD2 (5 bases each). Germline CDR1 SGHRS, CDR2 YFSETQ. Trimming left V 9 bases short and J 0 bases short, with 17 bases between. The length of the CDR3 is 15 residues. The CDR3 nucleotides are TGCGCCACCGGGGCGGAAGCGTCTAGCACAGATACGCAGTATTTT. As protein: CATGAEASSTDTQYF.

The chain recombines TRBV5-1 with TRBJ1-1; 9 positions agree with TRBD1. Per the germline V gene, CDR1 is SGHRS and CDR2 is YFSETQ. V was clipped by 4 bases and J by 5 bases; unmatched bases: 12. The CDR3 extends over 16 amino acids. This chain's CDR3 is CASSGKRTGVWTEAFF. The CDR3 bases are TGCGCCAGCAGCGGAAAAAGGACAGGGGTTTGGACTGAAGCTTTCTTT. Based on the CDR3 plus reference TRBV5-1 and TRBJ1-1, the full variable domain is KAGVTQTPRYLIKTRGQQVTLSCSPISGHRSVSWYQQTPGQGLQFLFEYFSETQRNKGNFPGRFSGRQFSNSRSEMNVSTLELGDSALYLCASSGKRTGVWTEAFFGQGTRLTVV.